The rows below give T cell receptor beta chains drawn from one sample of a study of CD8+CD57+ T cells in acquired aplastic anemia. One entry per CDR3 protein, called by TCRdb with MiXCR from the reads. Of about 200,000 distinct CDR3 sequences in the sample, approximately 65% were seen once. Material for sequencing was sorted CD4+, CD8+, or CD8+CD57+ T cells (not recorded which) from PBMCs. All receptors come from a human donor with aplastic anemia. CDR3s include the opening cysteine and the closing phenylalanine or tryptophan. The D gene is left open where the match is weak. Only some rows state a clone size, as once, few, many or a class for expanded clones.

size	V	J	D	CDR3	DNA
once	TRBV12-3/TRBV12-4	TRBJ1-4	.	CASNPGVGINEKLFF	TGTGCCAGCAACCCGGGGGTGGGAATTAATGAAAAACTGTTTTTT
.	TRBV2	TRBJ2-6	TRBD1	CASSATGGAGANVLTF	TGTGCCAGCAGTGCTACAGGGGGCGCTGGGGCCAACGTCCTGACTTTC
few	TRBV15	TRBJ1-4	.	CATSREARGVEKLFF	TGTGCCACCAGCAGAGAAGCCAGGGGTGTGGAAAAACTGTTTTTT
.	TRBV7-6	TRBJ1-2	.	CASSLVGGSRGYTF	TGTGCCAGCAGCTTAGTTGGGGGTAGTCGGGGCTACACCTTC
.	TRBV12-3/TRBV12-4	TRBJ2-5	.	CASSLPPYQETQYF	TGTGCCAGCAGTTTGCCCCCCTACCAAGAGACCCAGTACTTC
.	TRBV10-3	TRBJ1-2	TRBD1	CAISESRQGIYGYTF	TGTGCCATCAGTGAGTCCCGACAGGGGATCTATGGCTACACCTTC
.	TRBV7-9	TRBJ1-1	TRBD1	CASSFPGGGEAFF	TGTGCCAGCAGCTTCCCGGGAGGGGGCGAGGCTTTCTTT
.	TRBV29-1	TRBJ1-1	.	CSAGRQGTEAFF	TGCAGCGCCGGTCGGCAGGGCACTGAAGCTTTCTTT
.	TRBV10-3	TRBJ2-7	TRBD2	CAISASPTSGADLYEQYF	TGTGCCATCAGTGCTTCCCCAACTAGCGGGGCCGACCTATACGAGCAGTACTTC
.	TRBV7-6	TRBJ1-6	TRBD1	CASSRGQGDHSPLHF	TGTGCCAGCAGCCGCGGACAGGGCGATCATTCACCCCTCCACTTT
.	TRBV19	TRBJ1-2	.	CASSMGPYGYTF	TGTGCCAGTAGTATGGGACCCTATGGCTACACCTTC
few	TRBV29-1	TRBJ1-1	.	CSVEGWRTKAFF	TGCAGCGTTGAAGGGTGGCGGACTAAAGCTTTCTTT
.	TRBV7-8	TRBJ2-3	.	CASSSLAPDTQYF	TGTGCCAGCAGCTCGCTAGCTCCAGATACGCAGTATTTT
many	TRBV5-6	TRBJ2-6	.	CASSFTSGANVLTF	TGTGCCAGCAGCTTTACGTCTGGGGCCAACGTCCTGACTTTC
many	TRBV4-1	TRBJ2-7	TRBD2	CASSQEGGTSGVYEQYF	TGCGCCAGCAGCCAAGAAGGGGGGACTAGCGGAGTCTACGAGCAGTACTTC
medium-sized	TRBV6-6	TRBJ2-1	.	CASSYRETNEQFF	TGTGCCAGCAGTTACCGCGAGACTAACGAGCAGTTCTTC
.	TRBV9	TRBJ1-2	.	CASSVGGEAYGYTF	TGTGCCAGCAGCGTAGGGGGGGAAGCCTATGGCTACACCTTC
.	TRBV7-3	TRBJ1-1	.	CASSFSGETEAFF	TGTGCCAGCAGCTTTTCGGGAGAGACTGAAGCTTTCTTT
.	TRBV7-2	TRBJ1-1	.	CASSLKTNTEAFF	TGTGCCAGCAGCTTAAAGACAAACACTGAAGCTTTCTTT
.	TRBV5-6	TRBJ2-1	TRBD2	CASSERLAGGGDEQFF	TGTGCCAGCAGCGAACGACTAGCGGGAGGGGGTGATGAGCAGTTCTTC
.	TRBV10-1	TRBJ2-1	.	CASSRVRGASYSEQFF	TGCGCCAGCAGTAGGGTCCGGGGGGCTAGCTACAGTGAGCAGTTCTTC
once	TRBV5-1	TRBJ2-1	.	CASSTEGASYNEQFF	TGCGCCAGCAGCACGGAAGGGGCCTCCTACAATGAGCAGTTCTTC
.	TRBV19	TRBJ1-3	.	CASSAHWDSGNTIYF	TGTGCCAGTAGTGCACATTGGGATTCTGGAAACACCATATATTTT
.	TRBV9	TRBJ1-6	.	CASSVGGSYSPLHF	TGTGCCAGCAGCGTGGGCGGATCCTATTCACCCCTCCACTTT
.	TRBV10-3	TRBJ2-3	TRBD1	CASSALPGQPDTQYF	TGTGCCAGCAGTGCTCTCCCGGGACAGCCAGATACGCAGTATTTT
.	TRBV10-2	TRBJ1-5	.	CASSEWGNQPQHF	TGCGCCAGCAGTGAGTGGGGCAATCAGCCCCAGCATTTT
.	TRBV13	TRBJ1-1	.	CASSSPQNTEAFF	TGTGCCAGCAGCTCCCCACAGAACACTGAAGCTTTCTTT
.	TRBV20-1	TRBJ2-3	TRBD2	CSATRLAGTVDTQYF	TGCAGTGCTACGCGACTAGCGGGGACGGTAGATACGCAGTATTTT
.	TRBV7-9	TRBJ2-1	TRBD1	CASSQTAGQGLNEQFF	TGTGCCAGCAGCCAAACCGCGGGACAGGGGTTGAATGAGCAGTTCTTC
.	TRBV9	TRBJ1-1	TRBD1	CASSVGAGGVPTEAFF	TGTGCCAGCAGCGTAGGGGCAGGGGGCGTCCCCACTGAAGCTTTCTTT
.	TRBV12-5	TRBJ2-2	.	CASGSYTSNTGELFF	TGTGCTAGTGGTTCCTACACTTCGAACACCGGGGAGCTGTTTTTT
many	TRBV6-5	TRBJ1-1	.	CASTLDLNTEAFF	TGTGCCAGCACTCTCGATTTGAACACTGAAGCTTTCTTT